This T cell receptor (beta chain) was sequenced in a study of response to subunit inactivated influenza vaccine. Study results and limitations: It was suggested by the authors that few new T cells are recruited by each seasonal influenza vaccination.

This clonotype was counted between two and nine times. The antigen is undetermined. The CDR3 loop spans 17 amino acids. The V gene's germline CDR1 is SGHRS and CDR2 YFSETQ. After removal of 3 bases from V and 6 bases from J, the junction contained 12 bases not matched to a gene. Each CDR3 protein gets one entry after TCRdb re-called the RT-PCR reads with MiXCR. Of 650,000 to 800,000 distinct CDR3 sequences detected, about 15% appear once; the ten largest clones hold 6% to 7%. This chain links TRBV5-1 with TRBJ2-1, with 10 bases aligning to TRBD2. The clonotype was recovered from a man in his fifties who received an inactivated influenza vaccine. The sequencing here drew on PBMCs from blood, taken approximately 15 days before vaccination. CDR3 amino acids: CASSSTPSGGARNEQFF. CDR3 in DNA: TGCGCCAGCAGCTCGACCCCAAGCGGGGGGGCCCGCAATGAGCAGTTCTTC.